The present T cell receptor (beta chain) was sequenced within a study of OX40 agonist ivuxolimab in advanced cancers. The study's findings and limits: Doses of 0.1 to 3.0 mg/kg were accompanied by clonal expansion of CD4+ and CD8+ blood T cells by week 6. The antigen specificity of the peripheral T cells (those that were expanded) was not determined. Also showing low normalized T-cell clonal expansion were some of the nonresponders.

CDR1 is MNHNY, CDR2 SVGAGI, per germline (reference sequence). Trimming removed 2 bases from V and 4 bases from J, with 9 bases in between. CDR3 length: 14 residues. Generated by immunoSEQ multiplex PCR, the TCRdb table keeps only in-frame clones and is missing some. The sample carries 25,000 to 30,000 clones, roughly 85% recorded once. Concerning this clone: Its antigen is currently unknown.

Peripheral blood came from all dose cohorts at three timepoints. This chain joins TRBV6-6 and TRBJ1-5; D gene uncertain. This sequence was found in an adult with an advanced solid tumor such as melanoma, head and neck, liver or kidney cancer. The sample here was CD4+ or CD8+ T cells sorted from blood, taken in a trial of the OX40 agonist ivuxolimab. Here the CDR3 DNA reads TGTGCCAGCAGTTACGATGGTCCGAATCAGCCCCAGCATTTT. It encodes CASSYDGPNQPQHF.